The clone carrying this T cell receptor beta chain turned up a few times. What it binds is unknown. These data belong to a study of vaccination and CD4 T cells after COVID-19. As for the study in general: From HCoV-229E, HCoV-OC43, HCoV-NL63 and SARS-CoV-2, overlapping spike peptides were used to stimulate the cells. Study-level findings and limits: Looking at convalescent patients, 304 of their 307 vaccine-specific clones were spike mono-reactive.

Treatment given: roughly 11-day PBMC culture with coronavirus spike peptide pools or control peptides (ViraFEST assay). First, ViraFEST expanded antigen-specific T cells with peptide pools, and next it sequenced the TCRs. Trimming took off 9 bases at V and 4 bases at J, with 13 bases between the two ends. Germline loops: CDR1 SNHLY, CDR2 FYNNEI. The length of the CDR3 is 13 residues. Once obtained from cultured CD4+ T cells, the DNA was sequenced using the Oncomine TCR Beta short-read assay. TCRdb passed the PCR reads through MiXCR, listing each CDR3 protein once. This sample carries tens of thousands of distinct CDR3 sequences, 60% to 75% of them seen once, and the ten largest clones take approximately 9%.

The chain joins TRBV2 to TRBJ1-5; TRBD1 might be the D (6 bases). The specimen was CD4+ T cells from blood, cultured in vitro. The sequence came from a human donor who had recovered from COVID-19. The CDR3 nucleotides are TGTGCCAGTTGTGTACAGGGAAATCAGCCCCAGCATTTT. This sequence encodes CASCVQGNQPQHF.